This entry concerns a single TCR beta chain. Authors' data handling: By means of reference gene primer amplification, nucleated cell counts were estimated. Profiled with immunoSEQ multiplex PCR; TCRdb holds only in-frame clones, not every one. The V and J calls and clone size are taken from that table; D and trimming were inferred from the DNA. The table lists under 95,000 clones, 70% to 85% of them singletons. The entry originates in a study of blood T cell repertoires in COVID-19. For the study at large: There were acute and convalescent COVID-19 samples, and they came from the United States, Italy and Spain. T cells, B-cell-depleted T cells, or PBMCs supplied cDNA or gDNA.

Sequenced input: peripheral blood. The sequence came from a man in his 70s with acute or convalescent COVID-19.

CDR3 sequence (DNA): TGTGCCAGCAGTGAGGGCCGGGGGATTCAGCCCCAGCATTTT. Encoded protein: CASSEGRGIQPQHF. The V call is TRBV28, the J call TRBJ1-5, with D perhaps matching TRBD1 (5 bases). CDR3 length: 14 amino acids. Germline loops: CDR1 MDHEN, CDR2 SYDVKM. Trimming removed 5 bases from V and 6 bases from J, with 14 bases in between.